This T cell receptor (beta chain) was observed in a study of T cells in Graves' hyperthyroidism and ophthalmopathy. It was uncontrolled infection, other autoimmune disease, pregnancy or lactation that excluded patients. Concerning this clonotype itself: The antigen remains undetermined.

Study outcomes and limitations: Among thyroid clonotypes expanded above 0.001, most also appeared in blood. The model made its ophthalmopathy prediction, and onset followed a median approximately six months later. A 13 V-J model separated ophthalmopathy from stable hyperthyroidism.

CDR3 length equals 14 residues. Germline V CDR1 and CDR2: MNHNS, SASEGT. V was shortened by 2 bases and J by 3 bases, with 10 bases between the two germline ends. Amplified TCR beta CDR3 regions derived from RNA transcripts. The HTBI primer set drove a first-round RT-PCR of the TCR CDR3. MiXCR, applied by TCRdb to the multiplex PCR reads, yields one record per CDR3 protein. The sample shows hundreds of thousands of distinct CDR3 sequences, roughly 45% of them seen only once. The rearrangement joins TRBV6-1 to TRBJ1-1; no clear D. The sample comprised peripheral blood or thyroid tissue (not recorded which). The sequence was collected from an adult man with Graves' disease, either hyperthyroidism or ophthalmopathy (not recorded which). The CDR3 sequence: CASSELGSDTEAFF. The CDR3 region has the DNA TGTGCCAGCAGTGAACTAGGGTCGGACACTGAAGCTTTCTTT.